Listed below are T cell receptor beta chains from one sample, sequenced in a study of tumor-infiltrating lymphocytes in primary liver carcinoma. Each CDR3 protein is one row after TCRdb ran MiXCR on the multiplex PCR reads. The sample lists about 310,000 distinct CDR3 sequences; roughly 60% were seen once. Sequenced: peripheral blood. Every receptor here comes from a woman between 25 and 40 years old with primary liver carcinoma and hepatitis B virus infection. Both conserved end residues are part of each CDR3. Fields, in order: D gene, CDR3 length, clone size, J gene, V gene, CDR3 DNA, CDR3 protein. D genes are given only for firm matches. Clone size, where shown, is once, few, many, or a class for clones that have expanded.

>TRBD1|12|few|TRBJ2-3|TRBV5-4
TGTGCCAGCAGCCCCGACAGGGGTACGCAGTATTTT
CASSPDRGTQYF
>NA|13|many|TRBJ2-2|TRBV6-2/TRBV6-3
TGTGCCAGCAGTTCTAGGGATGGTGGGGAGCTGTTTTTT
CASSSRDGGELFF
>NA|14|NA|TRBJ2-3|TRBV6-6
TGTGCCAGTAGTTACGACCTCAGCACAGATACGCAGTATTTT
CASSYDLSTDTQYF
>NA|16|many|TRBJ2-1|TRBV11-2
TGTGCCAGCAGCTTGGGGACTCGGAGCTCCTACAATGAGCAGTTCTTC
CASSLGTRSSYNEQFF
>TRBD1|16|many|TRBJ2-5|TRBV4-1
TGCGCCAGCAGCCACACCGCGGCACAGGGGCAAGAGACCCAGTACTTC
CASSHTAAQGQETQYF
>NA|16|NA|TRBJ2-7|TRBV10-3
TGTGCCATCAGTGATATCTGGGCAGGGATCTCCTACGAGCAGTACTTC
CAISDIWAGISYEQYF
>NA|15|NA|TRBJ1-2|TRBV11-2
TGTGCCAGCAGCTGGGACTGGGGCACAGTGTATGGCTACACCTTC
CASSWDWGTVYGYTF
>NA|15|few|TRBJ2-4|TRBV29-1
TGCAGCGTTGGACAGGGGAATAGCGGGAGAGGCATTCAGTACTTC
CSVGQGNSGRGIQYF
>NA|13|NA|TRBJ1-1|TRBV6-5
TGTGTCAGCAGCCAAAGTATAGGTGTTGAAGCTTTCTTT
CVSSQSIGVEAFF
>TRBD2|14|few|TRBJ2-7|TRBV5-5
TGTGCCAGCAGCTTATCACTAGCGGGCTACGAGCAGTACTTC
CASSLSLAGYEQYF
>TRBD2|17|NA|TRBJ2-1|TRBV7-9
TGTGCCAGCAGCCCAGGGTTGGGACTAGCGGGAGGGAATGAGCAGTTCTTC
CASSPGLGLAGGNEQFF
>NA|14|NA|TRBJ2-1|TRBV13
TGTGCCACCACTGGGGCAGGGACGTGGAATGAGCAGTTCTTC
CATTGAGTWNEQFF
>NA|16|NA|TRBJ2-1|TRBV5-6
TGTGCCAGCAGCTCATGGAGACTCCGGAGGGGGTCTAAGCAGTTCTTC
CASSSWRLRRGSKQFF
>TRBD2|14|few|TRBJ2-7|TRBV7-9
TGTGCCAGCAGCTTACTAGCGGGAAACTACGAGCAGTACTTC
CASSLLAGNYEQYF
>TRBD2|16|few|TRBJ2-1|TRBV12-5
TGTGCTAGTGGTTTAGGACTAGCGGGAGGACCCAATGAGCAGTTCTTC
CASGLGLAGGPNEQFF
>NA|18|NA|TRBJ2-4|TRBV4-2
TGTGTCAGCGGCCAAGAGCCATCCAGGGCAACGGGCAAAAACATTCAGTACTTC
CVSGQEPSRATGKNIQYF
>NA|12|NA|TRBJ1-1|TRBV29-1
TGCAGCGGTGGCGGAGTCAACACCGAAGCTCTCTTT
CSGGGVNTEALF
>NA|17|NA|TRBJ1-1|TRBV11-2
TGTGCCATCAACTTCAGCCAGACCAGATATGGGGGCACTGAAGCTTTCTTT
CAINFSQTRYGGTEAFF
>NA|12|NA|TRBJ2-3|TRBV11-2
TGTGCCAGCAACCCGGGACGTGGTACGTGGTATTTT
CASNPGRGTWYF
>NA|13|NA|TRBJ1-1|TRBV28
TGTGCCAGCAGCCCCGTTACTTTCACTGAAGCTTTCTTT
CASSPVTFTEAFF
>TRBD1|16|few|TRBJ1-2|TRBV6-5
TGTGCCAGCAGTACCCTAGGACAGGGGCTTGTGTATGGCTACACCTTC
CASSTLGQGLVYGYTF
>NA|13|few|TRBJ2-2|TRBV28
TGTGCCAGCAGACTACGGACTTTCGGGGAGCTGTTTTTT
CASRLRTFGELFF
>TRBD1|15|NA|TRBJ2-7|TRBV5-4
TGTGCCAGCAGCCGGGGACAGGGAAACTCCTACGAGCAGTACTTC
CASSRGQGNSYEQYF
>NA|11|many|TRBJ1-4|TRBV29-1
TGCAGCGCCGAGGGGCAGGGGCGCCCGTTTTTT
CSAEGQGRPFF
>NA|14|NA|TRBJ1-2|TRBV7-8
TGTGCCAGCGGCTCCGGCGGGGGGTCCTATAGCTACACCTTC
CASGSGGGSYSYTF
>TRBD2|17|NA|TRBJ2-2|TRBV11-2
TGTGCCAGCAGTTCTAGCGGGGGAGAACTTCGACCCGGGGACCTGTTTTTT
CASSSSGGELRPGDLFF
>NA|13|NA|TRBJ1-1|TRBV14
TGTGCCAGCAGCGCGGCTCTGAACACTGAAGCTTCCTTT
CASSAALNTEASF
>NA|14|NA|TRBJ1-6|TRBV5-5
TGTGCCAGCAGCGTGGACGTCAATAATTCACCCCTCCACTTT
CASSVDVNNSPLHF
>TRBD2|16|NA|TRBJ2-1|TRBV11-2
TGTGTCAGCAGCTTAGGCCCTAGCGGGAGTTTTAATGAGCAGCTCTTC
CVSSLGPSGSFNEQLF
>NA|15|few|TRBJ2-5|TRBV6-6
TGTGCCAGCAGTTACCTCGGCGGCAGGGGAGAGACCCAGTACTTC
CASSYLGGRGETQYF
>NA|15|NA|TRBJ2-1|TRBV11-2
TGCGCCAGCAGCTTAGAGCCGGGGGCCCACAATGAGCAGTTCTTC
CASSLEPGAHNEQFF
>NA|13|NA|TRBJ2-5|TRBV11-3
TGTGCCGGCAGCTCGGGACTTAGGGGGACCCAGTACTTC
CAGSSGLRGTQYF
>TRBD1|15|few|TRBJ1-6|TRBV6-6
TGTGCCAGCAGTTCAACAGGGGTCGGTGGTTCACCCCTCCACTTT
CASSSTGVGGSPLHF
>NA|15|NA|TRBJ1-5|TRBV6-2/TRBV6-3
TGTGTCAGCAGTTACGGGCAGGAAGGCGCTCAGCCCCAGCATTTT
CVSSYGQEGAQPQHF
>NA|15|few|TRBJ2-5|TRBV28
TGTGCCAGCTCGGATGCAACCCGGCGGTTGGGGACCCAGTACTTC
CASSDATRRLGTQYF
>NA|14|NA|TRBJ2-1|TRBV10-3
TGTGCCATCAGTCTCATGGCGACCCGGGATGAGCAGTCCTTC
CAISLMATRDEQSF
>TRBD2|14|NA|TRBJ2-7|TRBV28
TGTGCCAGTCAGACTAGCGGGAGTACGTACGAGCAGTACTTC
CASQTSGSTYEQYF
>NA|14|NA|TRBJ1-5|TRBV7-8
TGTACCAGCAGCGCAGACCTGCCCAATCAGCCCCAGCATTTT
CTSSADLPNQPQHF
>NA|16|NA|TRBJ2-5|TRBV4-1
TGCGCCAGCAGCGCCTTCAGTGCGAGGGCGATCGAGACCCAGTACTTC
CASSAFSARAIETQYF
>NA|16|NA|TRBJ2-2|TRBV5-1
TGCGCCAGCAGCCCCACCATCCGGGATGACACCGGGGAGCTGCTTTTT
CASSPTIRDDTGELLF
>NA|13|once|TRBJ2-3|TRBV28
TGTGCCAGCACCCTGGGGGCGCCAGATATGCAGTATTTT
CASTLGAPDMQYF
>NA|16|few|TRBJ2-4|TRBV6-2/TRBV6-3
TGTGCCAGCATTTACTCGGGCAGGGAGACCAAAAACATTCAGTACTTC
CASIYSGRETKNIQYF
>NA|17|NA|TRBJ2-1|TRBV6-1
TGTGCCGGCAGTCCGAGACAGAGGGAGGCTAGCTACAATGAGCAGTTCTTC
CAGSPRQREASYNEQFF
>TRBD1|14|many|TRBJ1-4|TRBV6-2/TRBV6-3
TGTGCCAGCAACCAACATCGACAGGGTGGAAAACTGTTTTTT
CASNQHRQGGKLFF
>TRBD1|14|NA|TRBJ1-4|TRBV6-6
TGTGCCAGCAGCTCCAGGGGGGGGAATGAAAAACTGTTTTTT
CASSSRGGNEKLFF
>NA|16|NA|TRBJ2-5|TRBV11-1
TGTGGCAGCAGCTCACCCATAGCAGGGATAGGGGAGACCCAGTACTTC
CGSSSPIAGIGETQYF
>TRBD2|15|many|TRBJ2-1|TRBV6-2/TRBV6-3
TGTGCCAGCAGTGGAGCGGGAGTATATATCGATGAGCAGTTCTTC
CASSGAGVYIDEQFF
>NA|15|few|TRBJ2-1|TRBV6-2/TRBV6-3
TGTGCCAGCAGTTATATGGGACTGGGGGGCAATGAGCAGTTCTTC
CASSYMGLGGNEQFF
>NA|15|once|TRBJ2-1|TRBV7-9
TGTGCCAGCAGCTTAGGGGCTGGCTCCTACAATGAGCAGTTCTTC
CASSLGAGSYNEQFF
>NA|13|many|TRBJ1-1|TRBV12-3/TRBV12-4
TGTGCCAGCAGTTTAGGACTGCGGACTGAAGCTTTCTTT
CASSLGLRTEAFF
>TRBD1|17|few|TRBJ2-1|TRBV4-1
TGCGCCAGCAGTAAAATTCTGGGGACAGGGGGTGTATATGAGCAGTTCTTC
CASSKILGTGGVYEQFF
>NA|16|few|TRBJ2-3|TRBV4-1
TGCGCCAGCAGCCAAAGCCCCCCCCCGGGGGAAGATACGCAGTATTTT
CASSQSPPPGEDTQYF
>NA|12|few|TRBJ1-2|TRBV5-1
TGCGCCAGCAGCGCGCGAAGCTATGGCTACACCTTC
CASSARSYGYTF